This TCR beta chain derives from a study of CD8 T cells in ankylosing spondylitis. The study's findings and limits: Made up of fewer than ten highly homologous variants, a TCR beta motif appeared characteristic of ankylosing spondylitis blood. Clones linked to disease were reported to show significant enrichment in matched ankylosing spondylitis synovial fluid. Clones that were linked to disease were CD8+ and were relatively rare in peripheral blood.

Library preparation for TCR beta used quantitative 5'-RACE with molecular barcodes. TCRdb reanalysed the 5' RACE reads using MiXCR and keeps one entry per CDR3 protein. The table lists under 200,000 distinct CDR3 sequences, 9.8% of them singletons. V was trimmed by 8 bases and J by 1 base, leaving 8 bases between them. Germline values: CDR1 MNHNS, CDR2 SASEGT. This CDR3 comprises 13 residues. This clonotype was seen a few times. Its antigen is unidentified. This chain uses TRBV6-1 with TRBJ2-2; a weak D match, TRBD1 (6 bases). The sequencing sample was made of blood, either unsorted or a sorted T cell fraction (not recorded which). The sequence derives from a female donor with ankylosing spondylitis or in good health (not recorded which). The CDR3 loop reads CASGGENTGELFF. In DNA, the CDR3 is TGTGCCAGCGGGGGCGAGAACACCGGGGAGCTGTTTTTT.